These T cell receptor beta chains were read from a single sample in a study of blood T cells in healthy people across ages. Each CDR3 protein is one row after TCRdb ran MiXCR on the 5' RACE reads. The table records approximately 1.5 million distinct CDR3 sequences, 35% to 45% of them present only once. Input material: blood. The receptors here all came from a woman between 18 and 30 years old in good health. Both conserved end residues are part of each CDR3. A D gene is named only where the DNA matches it firmly. A row's size may be missing; if present it is once, few, many or a size class.

d_gene	v_gene	j_gene	abundance	CDR3nt	CDR3aa
NA	TRBV3-1	TRBJ2-4	NA	TGTGCCAGCAGCCAAGACCTTGGGGCTCCAGTGCAGTACTTC	CASSQDLGAPVQYF
TRBD1	TRBV20-1	TRBJ2-7	NA	TGCAGTGCTAAGGACAGGGTCCACTACAATGAGCAGTACTTC	CSAKDRVHYNEQYF
NA	TRBV5-6	TRBJ1-1	NA	TGTGCCAGCAACCCCGGGGGTCGCACTGAAGCTTTCTTT	CASNPGGRTEAFF
TRBD1	TRBV10-3	TRBJ2-5	NA	TGTGCCATCAGTGCCGGGACAGGGGTCCAAGAGACCCAGTACTTC	CAISAGTGVQETQYF
NA	TRBV27	TRBJ1-1	NA	TGTGCCAGCAGTTTATGGGGGGCCCTGAACACTGAAGCTTTCTTT	CASSLWGALNTEAFF
NA	TRBV20-1	TRBJ2-1	NA	TGCAGTCTTAGCGGTGGTATCTATGAGCAGTTCTTC	CSLSGGIYEQFF
NA	TRBV3-1	TRBJ2-3	NA	TGTGCCAGCAGCCAAGAGCATCTACAAGATACGCAGTATTTT	CASSQEHLQDTQYF
NA	TRBV20-1	TRBJ2-1	NA	TGCAGTGCTAGAGGATCGGCGGGAAGATACAATGAGCAGTTCTTC	CSARGSAGRYNEQFF
NA	TRBV12-3/TRBV12-4	TRBJ1-2	NA	TGTGCCAGCAGTCTAAACGGCGCCAACTATGGCTACACCTTC	CASSLNGANYGYTF
NA	TRBV6-1	TRBJ1-1	NA	TGTGCCAGCAGCCGAGACACCTTGAACACTGAAGCTTTCTTT	CASSRDTLNTEAFF
NA	TRBV7-2	TRBJ2-5	few	TGTGCCAGCAGGTCATATGGGGGCTCAGAGACCCAGTACTTC	CASRSYGGSETQYF
NA	TRBV27	TRBJ2-7	NA	TGTGCCAGCAGTCCCCGTGGGGCGTTCCACGAGCAGTACTTC	CASSPRGAFHEQYF
TRBD2	TRBV3-1	TRBJ2-3	NA	TGTGCCAGCAGCCAAGAGAGGCTAGCGGGAGATACGCAGTATTTT	CASSQERLAGDTQYF
NA	TRBV29-1	TRBJ2-5	few	TGCAGCGTTCAATCGAAGGGCCCCCGCGGGACCCAGTACTTC	CSVQSKGPRGTQYF
TRBD2	TRBV3-1	TRBJ2-3	once	TGTGCCAGCACCCTGGGGGGGGGTCAAGATACGCAGTATTTT	CASTLGGGQDTQYF
NA	TRBV12-3/TRBV12-4	TRBJ2-6	few	TGTGCCAGCAGTTTAAGGTCCCAGTCTGGGGCCAACGTCCTGACTTTC	CASSLRSQSGANVLTF
NA	TRBV2	TRBJ2-1	NA	TGTGCCACCCGCCAGGGACTCCCGAAGGGGCAGTTCTTC	CATRQGLPKGQFF
NA	TRBV2	TRBJ1-4	NA	TGTGCCAGCAGTGGGGACTTTACAACTAATGAAAAACTGTTTTTT	CASSGDFTTNEKLFF
NA	TRBV4-1	TRBJ2-3	NA	TGCGCCAGCAGCCAAGATCAGGCTTCGGTGGATACGCAGTATTTT	CASSQDQASVDTQYF